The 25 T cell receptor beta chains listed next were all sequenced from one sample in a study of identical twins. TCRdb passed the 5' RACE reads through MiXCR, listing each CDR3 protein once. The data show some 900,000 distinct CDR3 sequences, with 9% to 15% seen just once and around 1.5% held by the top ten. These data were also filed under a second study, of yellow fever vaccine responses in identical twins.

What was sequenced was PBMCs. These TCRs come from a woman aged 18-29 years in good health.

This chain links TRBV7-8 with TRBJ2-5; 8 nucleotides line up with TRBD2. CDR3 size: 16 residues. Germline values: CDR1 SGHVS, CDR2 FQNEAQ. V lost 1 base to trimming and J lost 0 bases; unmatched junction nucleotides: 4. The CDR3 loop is CASSLVSGAYQETQYF. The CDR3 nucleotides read TGTGCCAGCAGCTTAGTTAGCGGGGCGTACCAAGAGACCCAGTACTTC.

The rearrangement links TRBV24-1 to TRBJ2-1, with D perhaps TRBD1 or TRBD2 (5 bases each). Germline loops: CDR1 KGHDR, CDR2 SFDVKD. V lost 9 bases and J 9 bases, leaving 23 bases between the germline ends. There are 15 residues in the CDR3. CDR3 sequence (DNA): TGTGCCACCCGGAACCGGGACCCGGCGGCCAGTGAGCAGTTCTTC. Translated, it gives CATRNRDPAASEQFF.

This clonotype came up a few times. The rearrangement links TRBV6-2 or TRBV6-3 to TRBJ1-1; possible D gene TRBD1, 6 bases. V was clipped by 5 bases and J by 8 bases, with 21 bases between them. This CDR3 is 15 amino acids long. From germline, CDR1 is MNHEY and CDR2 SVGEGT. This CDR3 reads CASSPHPRGSEEAFF. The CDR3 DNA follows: TGTGCCAGCAGTCCCCACCCTAGGGGGAGTGAAGAAGCTTTCTTT.

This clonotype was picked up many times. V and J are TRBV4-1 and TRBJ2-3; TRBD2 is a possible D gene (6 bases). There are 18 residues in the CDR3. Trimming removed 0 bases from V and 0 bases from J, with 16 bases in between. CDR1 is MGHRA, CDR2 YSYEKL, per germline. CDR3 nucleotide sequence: TGCGCCAGCAGCCAAGAGGGCTCGCCTAGCGTTAGCACAGATACGCAGTATTTT. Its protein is CASSQEGSPSVSTDTQYF.

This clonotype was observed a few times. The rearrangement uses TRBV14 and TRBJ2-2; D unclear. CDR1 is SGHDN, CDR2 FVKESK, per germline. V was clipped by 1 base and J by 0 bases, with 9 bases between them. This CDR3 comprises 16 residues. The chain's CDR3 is CASSQVGYSNTGELFF. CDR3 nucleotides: TGTGCCAGCAGCCAAGTCGGCTATTCGAACACCGGGGAGCTGTTTTTT.

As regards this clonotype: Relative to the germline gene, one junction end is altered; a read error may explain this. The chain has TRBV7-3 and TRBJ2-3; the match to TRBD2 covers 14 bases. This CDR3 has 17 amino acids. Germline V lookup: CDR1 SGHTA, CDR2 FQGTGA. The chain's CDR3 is CASSITGTSGRADTQYF. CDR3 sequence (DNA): TGTGCCAGCAGCATAACAGGGACTAGCGGGAGAGCAGATACGCAGTATTTT.

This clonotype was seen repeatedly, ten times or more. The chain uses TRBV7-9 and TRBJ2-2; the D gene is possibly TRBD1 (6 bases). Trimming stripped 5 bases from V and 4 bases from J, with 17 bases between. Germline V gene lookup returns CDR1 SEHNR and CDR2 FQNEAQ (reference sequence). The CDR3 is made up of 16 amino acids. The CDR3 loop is CASSPYRAGGTGELFF. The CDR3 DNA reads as TGTGCCAGCAGCCCCTACAGGGCTGGCGGCACCGGGGAGCTGTTTTTT.

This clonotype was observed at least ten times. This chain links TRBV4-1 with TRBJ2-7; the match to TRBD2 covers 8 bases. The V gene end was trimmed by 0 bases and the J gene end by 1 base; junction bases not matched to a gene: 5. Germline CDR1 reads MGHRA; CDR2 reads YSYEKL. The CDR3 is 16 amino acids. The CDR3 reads CASSQDGAGASYEQYF. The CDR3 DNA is TGCGCCAGCAGCCAAGATGGAGCGGGGGCTTCCTACGAGCAGTACTTC.

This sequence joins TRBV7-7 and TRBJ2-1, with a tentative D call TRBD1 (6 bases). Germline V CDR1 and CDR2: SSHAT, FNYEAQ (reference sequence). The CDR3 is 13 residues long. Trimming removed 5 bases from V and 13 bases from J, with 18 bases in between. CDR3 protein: CASSPGVGGLQFF. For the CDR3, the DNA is TGTGCCAGCAGCCCAGGGGTGGGTGGGCTTCAGTTCTTC.

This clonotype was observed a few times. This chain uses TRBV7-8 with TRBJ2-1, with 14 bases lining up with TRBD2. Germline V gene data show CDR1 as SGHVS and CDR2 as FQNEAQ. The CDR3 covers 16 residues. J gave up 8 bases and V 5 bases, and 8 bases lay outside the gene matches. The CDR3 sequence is CASSRMTSGGAYEQFF. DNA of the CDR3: TGTGCCAGCAGCCGAATGACTAGCGGGGGGGCGTATGAGCAGTTCTTC.

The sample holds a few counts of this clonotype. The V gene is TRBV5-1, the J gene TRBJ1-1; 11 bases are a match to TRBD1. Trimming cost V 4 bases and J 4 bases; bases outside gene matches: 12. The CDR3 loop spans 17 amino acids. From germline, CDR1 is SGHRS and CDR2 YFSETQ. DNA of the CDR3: TGCGCCAGCAGCCCCCAGCCGGGACAGGGGGGCGGCACTGAAGCTTTCTTT. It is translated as CASSPQPGQGGGTEAFF.

The DNA of the CDR3 is TGTGCCATCAGTGAGGAAACCGGGACTACGTACAATGAGCAGTTCTTC. This translates into CAISEETGTTYNEQFF. This chain links TRBV10-3 with TRBJ2-1; 7 bases agree with TRBD2. The V and J ends lost 2 bases and 4 bases, in that order; junction bases with no gene match: 8. This CDR3 has 16 residues. CDR1 is ENHRY, CDR2 SYGVKD, per germline.

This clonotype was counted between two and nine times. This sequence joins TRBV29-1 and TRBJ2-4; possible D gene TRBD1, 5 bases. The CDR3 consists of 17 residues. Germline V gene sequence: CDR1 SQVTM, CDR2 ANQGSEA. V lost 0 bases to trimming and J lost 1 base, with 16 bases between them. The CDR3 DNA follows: TGCAGCGTTGAAGATTCGTCCCGGCAGGGTGCCAAAAACATTCAGTACTTC. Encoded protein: CSVEDSSRQGAKNIQYF.

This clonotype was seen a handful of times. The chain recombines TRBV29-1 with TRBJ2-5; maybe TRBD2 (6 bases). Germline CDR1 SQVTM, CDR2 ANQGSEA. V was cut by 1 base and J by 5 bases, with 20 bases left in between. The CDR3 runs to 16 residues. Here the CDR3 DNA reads TGCAGCGTTGAAGGAGGTGGGCAGGGAGGAGAGGAGACCCAGTACTTC. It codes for CSVEGGGQGGEETQYF.

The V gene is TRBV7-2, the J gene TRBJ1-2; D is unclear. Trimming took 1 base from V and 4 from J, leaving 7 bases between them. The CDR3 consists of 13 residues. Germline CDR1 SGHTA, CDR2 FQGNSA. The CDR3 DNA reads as TGTGCCAGCAGCTTAGAACAGCCCTATGGCTACACCTTC. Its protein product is CASSLEQPYGYTF.

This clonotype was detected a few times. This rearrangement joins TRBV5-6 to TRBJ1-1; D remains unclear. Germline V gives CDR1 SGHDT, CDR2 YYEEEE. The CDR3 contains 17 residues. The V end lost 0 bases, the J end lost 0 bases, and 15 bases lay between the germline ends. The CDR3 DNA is TGTGCCAGCAGCTTGGGAGGATACCAAGCCATGAACACTGAAGCTTTCTTT. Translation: CASSLGGYQAMNTEAFF.

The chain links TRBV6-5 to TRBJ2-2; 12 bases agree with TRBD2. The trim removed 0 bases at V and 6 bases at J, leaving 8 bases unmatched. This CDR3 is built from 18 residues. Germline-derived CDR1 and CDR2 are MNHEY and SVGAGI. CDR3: CASSYSTSGGGYPGELFF. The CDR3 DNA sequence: TGTGCCAGCAGTTACTCGACTAGCGGGGGCGGCTACCCCGGGGAGCTGTTTTTT.

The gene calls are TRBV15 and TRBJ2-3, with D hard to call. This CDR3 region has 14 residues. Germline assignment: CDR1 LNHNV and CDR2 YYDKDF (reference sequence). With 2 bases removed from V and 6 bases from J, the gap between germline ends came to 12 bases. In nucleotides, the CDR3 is TGTGCCACCAGCAGAACCCTCCCGACCGATACGCAGTATTTT. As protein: CATSRTLPTDTQYF.

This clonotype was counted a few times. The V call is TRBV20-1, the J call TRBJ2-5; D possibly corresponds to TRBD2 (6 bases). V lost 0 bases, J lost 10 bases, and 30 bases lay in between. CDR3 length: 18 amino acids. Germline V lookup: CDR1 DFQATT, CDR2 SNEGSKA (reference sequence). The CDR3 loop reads CSARDFSGRLGQGKDQYF. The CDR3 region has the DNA TGCAGTGCTAGAGATTTTTCAGGGAGGTTGGGGCAAGGGAAAGACCAGTACTTC.

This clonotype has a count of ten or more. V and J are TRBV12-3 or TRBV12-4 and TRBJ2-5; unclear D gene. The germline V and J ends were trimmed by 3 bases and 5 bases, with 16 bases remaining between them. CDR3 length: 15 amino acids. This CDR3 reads CASSFWAETGETQYF. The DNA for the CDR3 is TGTGCCAGCAGTTTCTGGGCCGAAACTGGGGAGACCCAGTACTTC.

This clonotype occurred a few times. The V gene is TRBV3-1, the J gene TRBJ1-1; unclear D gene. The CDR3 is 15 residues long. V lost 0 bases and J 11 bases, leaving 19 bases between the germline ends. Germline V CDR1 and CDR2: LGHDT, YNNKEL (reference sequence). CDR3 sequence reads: CASSQDRNVGRRAFF. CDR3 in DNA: TGTGCCAGCAGCCAAGATCGAAATGTAGGGAGGCGGGCTTTCTTT.

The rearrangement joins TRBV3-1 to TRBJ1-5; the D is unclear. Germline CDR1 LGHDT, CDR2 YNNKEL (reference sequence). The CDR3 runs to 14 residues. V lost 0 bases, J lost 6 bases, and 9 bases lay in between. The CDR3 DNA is TGTGCCAGCAGCCAAGATGTCGCCGGTCAGCCCCAGCATTTT. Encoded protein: CASSQDVAGQPQHF.

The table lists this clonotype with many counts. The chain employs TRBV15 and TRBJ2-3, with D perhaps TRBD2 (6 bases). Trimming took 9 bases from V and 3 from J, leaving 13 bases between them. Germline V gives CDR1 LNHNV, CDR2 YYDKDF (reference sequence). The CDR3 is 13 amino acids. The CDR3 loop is CATGGLQTDTQYF. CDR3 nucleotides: TGTGCCACGGGGGGACTGCAAACAGATACGCAGTATTTT.

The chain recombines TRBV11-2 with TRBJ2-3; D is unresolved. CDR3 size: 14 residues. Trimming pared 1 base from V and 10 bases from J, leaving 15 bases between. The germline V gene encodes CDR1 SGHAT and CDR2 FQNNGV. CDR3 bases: TGTGCCAGCAGCTTAGGGGGTCCTTACCGGCCGCAGTATTTT. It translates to CASSLGGPYRPQYF.

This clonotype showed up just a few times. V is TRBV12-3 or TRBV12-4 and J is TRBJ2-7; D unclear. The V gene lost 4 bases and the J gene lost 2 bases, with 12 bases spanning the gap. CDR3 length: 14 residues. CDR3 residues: CASSSTLLAYEQYF. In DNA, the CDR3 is TGTGCCAGCAGTTCCACCCTTCTGGCCTACGAGCAGTACTTC.